The T cell receptor (beta chain) under discussion was sequenced for a study of T cell responses to AZD1222 COVID-19 vaccine. Findings and limits, study-wide: Clonal diversity was possibly underestimated; the donors were predominantly white British and more often female. Nearly half of spike-specific TCRs reportedly go after variant regions that carry no mutations. AZD1222 recipients seropositive at baseline numbered only 5 or 6. Spike-specific TCR breadth and depth rose after two AZD1222 doses.

About this clone itself: What it binds is not known.

The CDR3 is 17 residues long. Germline V lookup: CDR1 LGHDT, CDR2 YNNKEL (reference sequence). Trimming took off 4 bases at V and 6 bases at J, with 24 bases between the two ends. Method: immunoSEQ multiplex PCR; TCRdb's copy keeps in-frame clones and lacks some. The data contain around 50,000 clones, around 86% of them singletons. V and J are TRBV3-1 (or the pseudogene TRBV3-2) and TRBJ1-2; TRBD1 is a possible D gene (6 bases). The TCR comes from an adult who received the AZD1222 COVID-19 vaccine. The sample in question was peripheral blood, obtained 28 days after the second AZD1222 dose. This CDR3 reads CASSRYTGTPGSDGYTF. CDR3 sequence (DNA): TGTGCCAGCAGCCGTTACACCGGGACACCGGGTAGCGATGGCTACACCTTC.